This TCR beta chain originates from a study of T cells after yellow fever vaccination. Of note for this clonotype: Its antigen is unidentified.

MiXCR was run by TCRdb on the 5' RACE reads, yielding one entry per CDR3 protein. Of approximately 580,000 distinct CDR3 sequences in the sample, about 17% were seen once. Study results and caveats: Clones from primary vaccination mostly reappeared after the booster (over 95% CD4, around 90% CD8).

Trimming removed 5 bases from V and 10 bases from J, with 20 bases in between. Germline CDR1 is SGHTA and CDR2 is FQGNSA. The CDR3 consists of 14 residues. This clonotype was obtained from a man aged 18 to 30 who received the YFV17D yellow fever vaccine. V and J are TRBV7-2 and TRBJ1-1; maybe TRBD1 (6 bases). The specimen was PBMCs, collected 5 days after the first yellow fever vaccination. This CDR3 reads CASSIYTQGKVAFF. Written as DNA, the CDR3 is TGTGCCAGCAGCATCTACACCCAGGGGAAGGTAGCTTTCTTT. Based on the CDR3 plus reference TRBV7-2 and TRBJ1-1, the full variable domain is GAGVSQSPSNKVTEKGKDVELRCDPISGHTALYWYRQSLGQGLEFLIYFQGNSAPDKSGLPSDRFSAERTGGSVSTLTIQRTQQEDSAVYLCASSIYTQGKVAFFGQGTRLTVV.